This TCR beta chain was captured by sequencing in a study of shared clonotypes between healthy human individuals. General study results and limits: Specimens sampled were limited to blood, with tissue repertoires likely differing.

A note on this clone: Its antigen is currently unknown.

Among the unsorted PBMC samples, replicate PCRs used approximately 270 ng DNA, approximately 30,000 T cell genomes. Assay: immunoSEQ multiplex PCR; the TCRdb copy retains only in-frame clones and omits some. The sample lists 470,000 or so clones, approximately 78% occurring once. Source material: PBMCs. The receptor comes from a woman in her forties in good health. Some clones in this sample may be carry-over from other donors' samples.

DNA of the CDR3: TGTGCCAGCAGCTTCCGGGCCCTCCGGGCCGGCTACACCTTC. This translates into CASSFRALRAGYTF. This rearrangement joins TRBV7-8 to TRBJ1-2; D uncertain. From germline, CDR1 is SGHVS and CDR2 FQNEAQ. V lost 3 bases to trimming and J lost 8 bases, with 16 bases between them. CDR3 size: 14 residues. The complete variable domain, with remaining parts taken from reference TRBV7-8 and TRBJ1-2, reads GAGVSQSPRYKVAKRGQDVALRCDPISGHVSLFWYQQALGQGPEFLTYFQNEAQLDKSGLPSDRFFAERPEGSVSTLKIQRTQQEDSAVYLCASSFRALRAGYTFGSGTRLTVV.